This T cell receptor (beta chain) was recovered during a study of blood T cell repertoires in COVID-19. Looking at the study overall: Sample material is recorded as cDNA or gDNA derived from T cells, B-cell-depleted T cells, or PBMCs.

Per the germline V gene, CDR1 is SNHLY and CDR2 is FYNNEI. CDR3 length: 14 amino acids. V lost 5 bases and J 1 base, leaving 8 bases between the germline ends. How the authors handled the data: Cell counts per sample came from amplifying reference gene primers. The method was immunoSEQ multiplex PCR; TCRdb's version includes in-frame clones alone and lacks a portion of them. The V and J calls and clone size are taken from that table; D and trimming were inferred from the DNA. The table has some 150,000 clones, 70% to 85% seen once; the top ten hold approximately 9.4%. This clonotype was obtained from a woman in her 50s with acute or convalescent COVID-19. The specimen was peripheral blood. This chain uses TRBV2 with TRBJ2-2; possibly TRBD1 for D (5 bases). CDR3 residues: CASSYRLNTGELFF. The DNA for the CDR3 is TGTGCCAGCAGTTACAGGTTGAACACCGGGGAGCTGTTTTTT.